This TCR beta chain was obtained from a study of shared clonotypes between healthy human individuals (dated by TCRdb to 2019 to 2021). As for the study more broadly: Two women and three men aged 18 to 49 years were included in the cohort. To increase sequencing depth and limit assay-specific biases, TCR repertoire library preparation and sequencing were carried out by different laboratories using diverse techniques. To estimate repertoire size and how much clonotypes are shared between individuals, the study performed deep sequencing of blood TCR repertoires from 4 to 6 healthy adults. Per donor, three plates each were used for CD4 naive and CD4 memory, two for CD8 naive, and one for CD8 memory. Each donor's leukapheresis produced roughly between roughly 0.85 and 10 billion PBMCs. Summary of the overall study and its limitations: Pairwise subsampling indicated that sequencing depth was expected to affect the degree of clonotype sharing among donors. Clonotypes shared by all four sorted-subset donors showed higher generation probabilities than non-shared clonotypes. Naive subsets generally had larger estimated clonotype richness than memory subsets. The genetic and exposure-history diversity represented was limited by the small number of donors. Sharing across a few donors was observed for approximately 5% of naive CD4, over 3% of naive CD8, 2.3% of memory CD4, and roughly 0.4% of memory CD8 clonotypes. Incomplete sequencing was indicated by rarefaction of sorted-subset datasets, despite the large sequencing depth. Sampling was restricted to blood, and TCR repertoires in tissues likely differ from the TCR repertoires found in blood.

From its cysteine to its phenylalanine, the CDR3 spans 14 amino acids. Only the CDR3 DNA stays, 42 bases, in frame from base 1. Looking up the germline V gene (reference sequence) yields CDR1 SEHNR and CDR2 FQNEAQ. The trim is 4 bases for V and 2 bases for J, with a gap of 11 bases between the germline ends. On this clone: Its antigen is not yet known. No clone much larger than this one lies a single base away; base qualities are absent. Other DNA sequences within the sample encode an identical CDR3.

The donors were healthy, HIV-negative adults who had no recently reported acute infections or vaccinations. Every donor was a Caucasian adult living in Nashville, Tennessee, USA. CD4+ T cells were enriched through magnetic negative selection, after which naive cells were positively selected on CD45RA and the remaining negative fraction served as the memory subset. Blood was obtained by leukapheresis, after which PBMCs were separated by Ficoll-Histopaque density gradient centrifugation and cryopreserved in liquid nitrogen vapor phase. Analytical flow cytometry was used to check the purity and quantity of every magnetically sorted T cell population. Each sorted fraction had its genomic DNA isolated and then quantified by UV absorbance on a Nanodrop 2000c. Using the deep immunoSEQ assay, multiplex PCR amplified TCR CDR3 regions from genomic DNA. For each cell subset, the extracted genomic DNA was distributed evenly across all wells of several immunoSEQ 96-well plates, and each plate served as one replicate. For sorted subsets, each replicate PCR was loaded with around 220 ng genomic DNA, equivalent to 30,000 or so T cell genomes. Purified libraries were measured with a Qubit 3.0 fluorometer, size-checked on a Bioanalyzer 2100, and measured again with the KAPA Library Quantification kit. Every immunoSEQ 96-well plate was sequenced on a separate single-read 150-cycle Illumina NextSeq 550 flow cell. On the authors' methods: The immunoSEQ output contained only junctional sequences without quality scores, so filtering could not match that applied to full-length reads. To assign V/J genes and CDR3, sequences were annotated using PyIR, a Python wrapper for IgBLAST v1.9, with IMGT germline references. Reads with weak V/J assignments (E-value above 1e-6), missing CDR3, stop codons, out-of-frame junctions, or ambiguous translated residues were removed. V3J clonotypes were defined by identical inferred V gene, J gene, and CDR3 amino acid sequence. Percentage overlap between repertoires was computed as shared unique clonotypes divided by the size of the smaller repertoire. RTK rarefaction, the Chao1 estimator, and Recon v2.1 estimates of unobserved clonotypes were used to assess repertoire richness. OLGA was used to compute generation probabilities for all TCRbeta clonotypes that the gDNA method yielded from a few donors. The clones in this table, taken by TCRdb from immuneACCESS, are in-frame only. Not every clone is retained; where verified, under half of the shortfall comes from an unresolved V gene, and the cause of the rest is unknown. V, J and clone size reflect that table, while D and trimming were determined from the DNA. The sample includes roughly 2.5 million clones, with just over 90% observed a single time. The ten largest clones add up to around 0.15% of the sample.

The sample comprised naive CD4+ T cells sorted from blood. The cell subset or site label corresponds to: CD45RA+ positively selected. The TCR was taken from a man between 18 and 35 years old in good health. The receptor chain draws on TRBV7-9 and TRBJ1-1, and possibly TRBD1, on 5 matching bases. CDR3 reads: CASSSQGGNTEAFF. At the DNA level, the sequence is TGTGCCAGCAGCTCTCAGGGCGGAAACACTGAAGCTTTCTTT.